These 27 T cell receptor beta chains came from one sample sequenced in a study of Graves' ophthalmopathy and Graves' hyperthyroidism (dated by TCRdb to 2017 to 2018). Reads for this sample came from an Illumina HiSeq 2000. For repertoire sequencing, TCR beta CDR3 regions were amplified from RNA transcripts. The first round of RT-PCR was done with HTBI primers and the Qiagen OneStep RT-PCR kit, and was followed by a second round of multiplex PCR, then size selection and purification. The raw public reads went through TCRdb reprocessing: fastp at Q25, MiXCR clone calling, in-frame beta chains kept. Each entry is one CDR3 protein sequence, shown with its most common DNA and genes. For this sample the table gives some 1.1 million distinct CDR3 sequences, of which around a third were detected only once. 11% of the sample belongs to the ten largest clones. The specimen was peripheral blood or thyroid tissue (not recorded which). All receptors derive from an adult man with Graves' hyperthyroidism.

Concerning this clonotype: This may be a read error, as it is one base from a much larger clone. The V call is TRBV11-2, the J call TRBJ2-7, with 7 bases that match TRBD1. This CDR3 comprises 16 residues. The V gene's germline CDR1 is SGHAT and CDR2 FQNNGV. J lost 5 bases, V lost 2 bases, and 12 bases had no gene match. The CDR3 DNA follows: TGTGCCAGCAGCTTAAGGCGACAATCACAGGGGAACGAGCAGTACTTC. Translation gives CASSLRRQSQGNEQYF.

The sample holds many counts of this clonotype. This chain connects TRBV3-1 to TRBJ1-6; the D gene is possibly TRBD1 (5 bases). Per the germline V gene, CDR1 is LGHDT and CDR2 is YNNKEL (reference sequence). CDR3 length: 14 residues. V lost 3 bases and J lost 9, with 12 bases in between. CDR3 loop: CASSHSPQGSPLHF. CDR3 bases: TGTGCCAGCAGCCATTCACCCCAGGGTTCACCCCTCCACTTT.

This clonotype was seen ten or more times. V is TRBV9 and J is TRBJ1-2; TRBD1 agrees at 7 bases. This CDR3 contains 14 residues. CDR1 SGDLS and CDR2 YYNGEE come from the germline V gene. V shed 0 bases, J shed 3 bases, and the junction held 2 bases outside the gene matches. The CDR3 bases are TGTGCCAGCAGCGTAGGGGACAGCCACTATGGCTACACCTTC. This encodes CASSVGDSHYGYTF.

This clonotype was seen many times. The genes are TRBV5-1 and TRBJ2-7; D gene unclear. V was shortened by 0 bases and J by 3 bases, with 4 bases between the two germline ends. The CDR3 is made up of 12 amino acids. The germline V gene encodes CDR1 SGHRS and CDR2 YFSETQ. For the CDR3, the DNA is TGCGCCAGCAGCTTGGATTACTACGAGCAGTACTTC. Its protein is CASSLDYYEQYF.

This clonotype was observed a few times. This chain joins TRBV15 and TRBJ2-3; the D is unclear. CDR1 is LNHNV and CDR2 is YYDKDF in the germline V gene (reference sequence). V was cut by 0 bases and J by 6 bases, with 4 bases left in between. The CDR3 has 12 residues. CDR3 sequence: CATSRDFDTQYF. CDR3 DNA sequence: TGTGCCACCAGCAGAGATTTTGATACGCAGTATTTT. The whole variable domain, remainder taken from reference TRBV15 and TRBJ2-3, is DAMVIQNPRYQVTQFGKPVTLSCSQTLNHNVMYWYQQKSSQAPKLLFHYYDKDFNNEADTPDNFQSRRPNTSFCFLDIRSPGLGDTAMYLCATSRDFDTQYFGPGTRLTVL.

With respect to this clonotype: The germline gene is not matched at one end of the junction; a read error may be the cause. The chain links TRBV7-9 to TRBJ1-5; weak D call: TRBD1 (5 bases). The length of the CDR3 is 12 residues. From germline, CDR1 is SEHNR and CDR2 FQNEAQ (reference sequence). Written as DNA, the CDR3 is TGCGCCAGCAGCCAAGGGGTGGGGACCCAGCATTTT. Translation: CASSQGVGTQHF.

The chain employs TRBV5-6 and TRBJ2-7, with a tentative D call TRBD2 (5 bases). Trimming took off 3 bases at V and 4 bases at J, with 11 bases between the two ends. CDR3 size: 13 residues. Per germline, CDR1 SGHDT and CDR2 YYEEEE. Written as DNA, the CDR3 is TGTGCCAGCAGCTACCGGGGAACATACGAGCAGTACTTC. It yields the protein CASSYRGTYEQYF.

A word on this clonotype: A much more abundant neighbour one base away suggests this may be a read error. The CDR3 bases are TGTGCCAGCAGCATAGGGTTTTCGACTTTCTTT. Encoded protein: CASSIGFSTFF. J is TRBJ1-1 and V is TRBV7-2; D ambiguous. This CDR3 region has 11 residues. Trimming stripped 5 bases from V and 12 bases from J, with 13 bases between. Germline CDR1 is SGHTA and CDR2 is FQGNSA. The variable domain in full, completed from reference TRBV7-2 and TRBJ1-1, reads GAGVSQSPSNKVTEKGKDVELRCDPISGHTALYWYRQSLGQGLEFLIYFQGNSAPDKSGLPSDRFSAERTGGSVSTLTIQRTQQEDSAVYLCASSIGFSTFFGQGTRLTVV.

This clonotype appeared a few times. V and J are TRBV9 and TRBJ2-7; the D gene is possibly TRBD1 (6 bases). Trimming left V 2 bases short and J 2 bases short, with 14 bases between. Germline V lookup: CDR1 SGDLS, CDR2 YYNGEE. The CDR3 loop spans 15 amino acids. CDR3 sequence: CASSVTWDTTYEQYF. CDR3 nucleotide sequence: TGTGCCAGCAGCGTCACGTGGGACACAACCTACGAGCAGTACTTC.

The chain joins TRBV28 to TRBJ1-1; perhaps TRBD1 as D (5 bases). The V end lost 1 base, the J end lost 6 bases, and 9 bases lay between the germline ends. The length of the CDR3 is 13 residues. CDR1 and CDR2 from the germline V gene are MDHEN and SYDVKM. The CDR3 sequence is CASSLLGVPEAFF. The CDR3 coding sequence is TGTGCCAGCAGTTTATTGGGGGTTCCTGAAGCTTTCTTT.

This chain connects TRBV6-5 to TRBJ1-1; D may be TRBD1 (6 bases). Germline CDR1 is MNHEY and CDR2 is SVGAGI. Trimming took off 6 bases at V and 7 bases at J, with 18 bases between the two ends. CDR3 size: 14 residues. CDR3 sequence: CASRDSQGYSEAFF. The CDR3 DNA follows: TGTGCCAGCAGGGACAGCCAGGGGTATAGTGAAGCTTTCTTT.

This clonotype was recorded many times. The chain's CDR3 is CSVVQGRNYGYTF. The CDR3 region has the DNA TGCAGCGTTGTACAGGGGCGCAACTATGGCTACACCTTC. The J gene is TRBJ1-2, the V gene TRBV29-1; TRBD1 agrees at 7 bases. V was clipped by 4 bases and J by 2 bases; unmatched bases: 4. Germline lookup yields CDR1 SQVTM and CDR2 ANQGSEA. The CDR3 totals 13 residues.

This clonotype showed up many times. CDR3: CSPRGGTGPLEQYF. The CDR3 coding sequence is TGCAGCCCCCGGGGTGGGACAGGGCCTTTGGAGCAGTACTTC. The J gene is TRBJ2-7, the V gene TRBV20-1; 9 positions match TRBD1. This CDR3 comprises 14 residues. Germline assignment: CDR1 DFQATT and CDR2 SNEGSKA (reference sequence).

The J gene is TRBJ2-7, the V gene TRBV10-3; D not resolved. Between the trimmed V and J ends, which lost 2 bases and 7 bases, there was a span of 15 bases. Per the germline V gene, CDR1 is ENHRY and CDR2 is SYGVKD. This CDR3 is 14 amino acids long. The DNA of the CDR3 is TGTGCCATCAGTGAGCCTGTGAACACCGGGGAGCAGTACTTC. It translates to CAISEPVNTGEQYF.

This chain connects TRBV7-6 to TRBJ2-2; tentative D call: TRBD1 (6 bases). The CDR3 runs to 14 residues. Germline lookup yields CDR1 SGHVS and CDR2 FNYEAQ. V dropped 3 bases and J dropped 6 bases, with 11 bases sitting between them. Here the CDR3 reads CASSFEQGPGELFF. In DNA, the CDR3 is TGTGCCAGCAGCTTTGAACAGGGACCCGGGGAGCTGTTTTTT.

There are many counts of this clonotype. The J gene is TRBJ1-3, the V gene TRBV7-9; no firm D call. Germline CDR1 reads SEHNR; CDR2 reads FQNEAQ (reference sequence). Trimming shortened V by 0 bases and J by 4 bases, and 10 bases separated the two germline ends. This CDR3 is 15 amino acids long. CDR3 bases: TGTGCCAGCAGCTTAGCGGGCGTAGCAGGAAACACCATATATTTT. Its protein product is CASSLAGVAGNTIYF.

The chain has TRBV12-3 or TRBV12-4 and TRBJ2-6; D is perhaps TRBD1 (6 bases). The V end was cut by 6 bases, the J end by 2 bases, with 11 bases between. CDR3 size: 15 residues. The CDR3 region is CASSNPGAGANVLTF. The CDR3 nucleotides read TGTGCCAGCAGCAACCCAGGGGCTGGGGCCAACGTCCTGACTTTC.

The CDR3 coding sequence is TGTGCCAGCTCCCTTCGAGCGGGAGTGGGAGAGACCCAGTACTTC. Encoded protein: CASSLRAGVGETQYF. V is TRBV25-1 and J is TRBJ2-5, with 8 bases identical to TRBD2. Germline CDR1 reads MGHDK; CDR2 reads SYGVNS. V gave up 8 bases and J gave up 4 bases; unmatched junction bases: 12. This CDR3 has 15 residues.

This clonotype was recorded at least ten times. The chain carries TRBV11-2 and TRBJ2-2; D may be TRBD1 (5 bases). CDR3 length: 14 amino acids. V gave up 8 bases and J gave up 7 bases, with 17 bases separating them. The germline V gene encodes CDR1 SGHAT and CDR2 FQNNGV. The CDR3 sequence: CASLTAQRGGELFF. The CDR3 coding sequence is TGTGCCAGCCTGACAGCTCAAAGAGGCGGGGAGCTGTTTTTT.

Worth noting for this clonotype: A much more abundant neighbour one base away suggests this may be a read error. This chain links TRBV5-5 with TRBJ2-7; a weak D match, TRBD1 (6 bases). The CDR3 spans 15 residues. Germline V gives CDR1 SGHKS, CDR2 YYEKEE (reference sequence). The DNA of the CDR3 is TGCGCCAGCAGCTTGGCCACAGGGCTCTACTACGAGCTGTACTTC. This codes for CASSLATGLYYELYF.

This clonotype was picked up many times. The chain joins TRBV7-9 to TRBJ2-5; 9 nucleotides line up with TRBD1. The germline V gene encodes CDR1 SEHNR and CDR2 FQNEAQ (reference sequence). The CDR3 extends over 13 amino acids. With 5 bases clipped from V and 5 bases from J, the junction kept 3 bases outside the gene matches. The CDR3 coding sequence is TGTGCCAGCAGCCGAGGACAGGGGGAGACCCAGTACTTC. It translates to CASSRGQGETQYF.

This clonotype was found a few times. This chain joins TRBV7-8 and TRBJ1-4; a weak D match, TRBD1 (5 bases). Trimming removed 8 bases from V and 10 bases from J, with 20 bases in between. This CDR3 has 14 residues. The germline V gene has CDR1 SGHVS and CDR2 FQNEAQ. The CDR3 nucleotides are TGTGCCAGCCGAGATGGGACGGGTACTGGAAAACTGTTTTTT. It codes for CASRDGTGTGKLFF.

The CDR3 nucleotides read TGCAGCGTATCGACTAGATTCACAGATACGCAGTATTTT. It encodes CSVSTRFTDTQYF. The rearrangement links TRBV29-1 to TRBJ2-3, with D perhaps matching TRBD2 (6 bases). V was pared by 6 bases and J by 2 bases, with 12 bases between. The CDR3 is 13 amino acids. Germline CDR1 SQVTM, CDR2 ANQGSEA.

The chain is built from TRBV9 and TRBJ1-1, with 11 bases fitting TRBD1. The CDR3 has 17 residues. Losses at the gene ends were 4 bases for V and 7 bases for J; bases not matched to a gene: 15. Germline V gene lookup returns CDR1 SGDLS and CDR2 YYNGEE. The CDR3 loop is CASSKGQGAVATNEAFF. The CDR3 bases are TGTGCCAGCAGCAAAGGACAGGGGGCTGTTGCAACTAATGAAGCTTTCTTT.

This clonotype was counted at least ten times. This chain joins TRBV25-1 and TRBJ2-7; D gene unclear. CDR3 length: 12 amino acids. The V end was cut by 7 bases, the J end by 6 bases, with 13 bases between. Germline CDR1 and CDR2: MGHDK and SYGVNS. For the CDR3, the DNA is TGTGCCAGCAATGTCGTCGGAGCCGAGCAGTACTTC. Translation: CASNVVGAEQYF.

This clonotype was found many times. The chain joins TRBV2 to TRBJ2-5; D call uncertain. Trimming removed 3 bases at V and 3 bases at J, with 11 bases between. Germline CDR1 SNHLY, CDR2 FYNNEI. The CDR3 consists of 14 residues. The CDR3 region is CASSDLLPKETQYF. DNA for the CDR3: TGTGCCAGCAGTGATCTTTTACCTAAAGAGACCCAGTACTTC.

This chain connects TRBV29-1 to TRBJ2-5; 11 bases align to TRBD1. The CDR3 is made up of 15 amino acids. The germline CDR1 and CDR2 sequences are SQVTM and ANQGSEA. Trimming removed 6 bases from V and 4 bases from J; junction bases left unmatched: 10. The chain's CDR3 is CSVARTGGLGETQYF. The CDR3 DNA is TGCAGCGTAGCTAGGACAGGGGGCCTGGGAGAGACCCAGTACTTC.